The T cell receptor (beta chain) under discussion was sequenced for a study of T cell responses to AZD1222 COVID-19 vaccine. Study findings and constraints: Recipients of AZD1222 seropositive at baseline numbered only 5 to 7.

A note on this clone: The target antigen is unknown.

The V gene's germline CDR1 is LGHNT and CDR2 FRNRAP. The V segment lost 1 base and the J segment 5 bases; nucleotides outside the gene matches: 2. This CDR3 has 14 residues. Assay: immunoSEQ multiplex PCR; the TCRdb copy retains only in-frame clones and omits some. The sample has some 120,000 clones; over 75% are singletons. Sample: peripheral blood, taken 28 days after the second dose of the MenACWY control vaccine. The V gene is TRBV12-5, the J gene TRBJ2-1, with 7 bases identical to TRBD2. The receptor was derived from an adult who received the MenACWY meningococcal vaccine as a control. The DNA for the CDR3 is TGTGCTAGTGGTTTGGGCGGGACTAACAATGAGCAGTTCTTC. Translated: CASGLGGTNNEQFF. The complete variable domain, with remaining parts taken from reference TRBV12-5 and TRBJ2-1, reads DARVTQTPRHKVTEMGQEVTMRCQPILGHNTVFWYRQTMMQGLELLAYFRNRAPLDDSGMPKDRFSAEMPDATLATLKIQPSEPRDSAVYFCASGLGGTNNEQFFGPGTRLTVL.